The sequence of this TCR beta chain was determined in a study of shared clonotypes between healthy human individuals. Study conclusions and caveats: The study drew on few donors, limiting represented genetic and exposure-history diversity.

Under the authors' procedure: Filtering differed for immunoSEQ, which gave only junction sequences without quality scores. Some clones are missing from TCRdb's copy, which holds only in-frame ones; the method was immunoSEQ multiplex PCR. That table furnishes V, J and clone size, whereas the DNA furnished D and trimming. Of hundreds of thousands of clones listed, about 74% are singletons. V was clipped by 1 base and J by 0 bases, with 12 bases between them. From germline, CDR1 is MGHRA and CDR2 YSYEKL. The CDR3 length is 17 residues. Details on this clone: Its antigen is still unknown.

The material sequenced was memory CD4+ T cells sorted from blood. Subset in this sample: CD45RA-negative fraction. V and J are TRBV4-1 and TRBJ2-2; D is perhaps TRBD1 (6 bases). The sequence was obtained from a woman aged 25-40 years in good health. The DNA of the CDR3 is TGCGCCAGCAGCCAAGTAATAGGACAGACGAACACCGGGGAGCTGTTTTTT. Its translation: CASSQVIGQTNTGELFF.